A single T cell receptor beta chain is shown here with its context. With V trimmed by 4 bases and J by 4 bases, 10 bases remained unmatched. The CDR3 totals 16 residues. Per the germline V gene, CDR1 is KGHDR and CDR2 is SFDVKD. Original processing methods: By means of reference gene primer amplification, nucleated cell counts were estimated. Using immunoSEQ multiplex PCR, the repertoire was profiled, and TCRdb retains in-frame clones only, with some absent. That table gives V, J and clone size, and the DNA gave D and trimming. The sample lists around 130,000 clones; 88% were seen once. The data stem from a study of blood T cell repertoires in COVID-19. At the level of the study: Collection of acute and convalescent COVID-19 samples took place in the United States, Italy and Spain.

V is TRBV24-1 and J is TRBJ2-5; 8 bases are a match to TRBD1. The sequence was collected from a man aged 55 to 70 with active or convalescent COVID-19. The source material was peripheral blood. Written as DNA, the CDR3 is TGTGCCACCAGTGACCCTAGGACAGGGTTTGGAGAGACCCAGTACTTC. Amino acid sequence: CATSDPRTGFGETQYF.